The subject of this entry is one T cell receptor (beta chain). Antigen unknown. CDR1 is SGHRS, CDR2 YFSETQ, per germline. The CDR3 is made up of 16 amino acids. V dropped 1 base and J dropped 1 base, with 12 bases sitting between them. This sample was taken from a study of shared clonotypes between healthy human individuals. General observations from the study: The study sampled only blood, and tissue repertoires likely differ.

Naive CD45RA+ and memory CD45RA-negative subsets were split from CD4+ cells. Per the authors' pipeline: ImmunoSEQ only sent back junction sequences with no quality scores, so filtering was done differently. Produced via immunoSEQ multiplex PCR; TCRdb's table is partial and in-frame only. D and trimming were read from the DNA, whereas the V and J calls and clone size are those reported in that table. Altogether about 2.3 million clones are present, just over 90% being singletons, with the ten largest covering 0.39%. V is TRBV5-1 and J is TRBJ2-1; no definite D call. The receptor was derived from a man aged 18 to 29 in good health. Some clones in this sample may be carry-over from other donors' samples. The sample taken for sequencing was naive CD4+ T cells from PBMCs. Sample subset: CD45RA+ positively selected. Here the CDR3 DNA reads TGCGCCAGCAGCTTGAACGGGTTGAATTCCTACAATGAGCAGTTCTTC. Translating gives CASSLNGLNSYNEQFF.